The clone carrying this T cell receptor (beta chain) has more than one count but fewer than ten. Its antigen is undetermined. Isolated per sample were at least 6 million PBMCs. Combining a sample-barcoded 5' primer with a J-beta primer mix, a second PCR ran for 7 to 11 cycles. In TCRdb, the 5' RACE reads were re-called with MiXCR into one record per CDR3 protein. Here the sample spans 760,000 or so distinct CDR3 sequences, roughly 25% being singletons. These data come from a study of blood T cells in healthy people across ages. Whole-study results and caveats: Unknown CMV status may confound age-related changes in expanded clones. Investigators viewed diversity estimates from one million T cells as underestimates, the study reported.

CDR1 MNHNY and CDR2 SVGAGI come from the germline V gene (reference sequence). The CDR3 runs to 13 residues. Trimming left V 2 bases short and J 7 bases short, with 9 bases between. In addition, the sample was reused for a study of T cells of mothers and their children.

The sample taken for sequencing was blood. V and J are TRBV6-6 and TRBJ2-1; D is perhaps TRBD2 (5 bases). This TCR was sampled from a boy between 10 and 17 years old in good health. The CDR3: CASSYPEGNEQFF. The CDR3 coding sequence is TGTGCCAGCAGTTACCCTGAGGGTAATGAGCAGTTCTTC.